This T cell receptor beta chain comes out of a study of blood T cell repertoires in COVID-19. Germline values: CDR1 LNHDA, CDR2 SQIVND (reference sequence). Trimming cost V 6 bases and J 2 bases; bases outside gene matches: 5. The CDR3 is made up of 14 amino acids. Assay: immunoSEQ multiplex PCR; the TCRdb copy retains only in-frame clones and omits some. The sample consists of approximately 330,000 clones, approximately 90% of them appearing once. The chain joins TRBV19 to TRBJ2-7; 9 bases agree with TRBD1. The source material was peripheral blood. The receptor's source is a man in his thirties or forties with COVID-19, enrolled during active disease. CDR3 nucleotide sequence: TGTGCCAGTAGCACGGGACAGGGAACCTACGAGCAGTACTTC. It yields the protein CASSTGQGTYEQYF.